The following is a T cell receptor beta chain sequence with its context. Its antigen is currently unknown. 60 Vbeta and 13 Jbeta primers were used in PCR. Using immunoSEQ multiplex PCR, the repertoire was profiled, and TCRdb retains in-frame clones only, with some absent. The sample contains approximately 170,000 clones, under 80% of which appear only once. The data originate from a study of cytomegalovirus exposure and HLA in healthy donors. Broader study findings: The study recorded 150 to 200 TCR beta chains that were cytomegalovirus-associated.

The CDR3 consists of 14 residues. Trimming at V came to 1 base and at J to 5 bases, leaving 2 bases not matched to a gene. CDR1 is LGHNA, CDR2 YSLEER, per germline. Sequences were obtained from PBMCs. This chain links TRBV4-3 with TRBJ1-5; 7 bases line up with TRBD1. The sequence came from a man between 35 and 55 years old in good health and CMV-seronegative. CDR3 bases: TGCGCCAGCAGCCAAGGACAGGGCGATCAGCCCCAGCATTTT. It specifies CASSQGQGDQPQHF.